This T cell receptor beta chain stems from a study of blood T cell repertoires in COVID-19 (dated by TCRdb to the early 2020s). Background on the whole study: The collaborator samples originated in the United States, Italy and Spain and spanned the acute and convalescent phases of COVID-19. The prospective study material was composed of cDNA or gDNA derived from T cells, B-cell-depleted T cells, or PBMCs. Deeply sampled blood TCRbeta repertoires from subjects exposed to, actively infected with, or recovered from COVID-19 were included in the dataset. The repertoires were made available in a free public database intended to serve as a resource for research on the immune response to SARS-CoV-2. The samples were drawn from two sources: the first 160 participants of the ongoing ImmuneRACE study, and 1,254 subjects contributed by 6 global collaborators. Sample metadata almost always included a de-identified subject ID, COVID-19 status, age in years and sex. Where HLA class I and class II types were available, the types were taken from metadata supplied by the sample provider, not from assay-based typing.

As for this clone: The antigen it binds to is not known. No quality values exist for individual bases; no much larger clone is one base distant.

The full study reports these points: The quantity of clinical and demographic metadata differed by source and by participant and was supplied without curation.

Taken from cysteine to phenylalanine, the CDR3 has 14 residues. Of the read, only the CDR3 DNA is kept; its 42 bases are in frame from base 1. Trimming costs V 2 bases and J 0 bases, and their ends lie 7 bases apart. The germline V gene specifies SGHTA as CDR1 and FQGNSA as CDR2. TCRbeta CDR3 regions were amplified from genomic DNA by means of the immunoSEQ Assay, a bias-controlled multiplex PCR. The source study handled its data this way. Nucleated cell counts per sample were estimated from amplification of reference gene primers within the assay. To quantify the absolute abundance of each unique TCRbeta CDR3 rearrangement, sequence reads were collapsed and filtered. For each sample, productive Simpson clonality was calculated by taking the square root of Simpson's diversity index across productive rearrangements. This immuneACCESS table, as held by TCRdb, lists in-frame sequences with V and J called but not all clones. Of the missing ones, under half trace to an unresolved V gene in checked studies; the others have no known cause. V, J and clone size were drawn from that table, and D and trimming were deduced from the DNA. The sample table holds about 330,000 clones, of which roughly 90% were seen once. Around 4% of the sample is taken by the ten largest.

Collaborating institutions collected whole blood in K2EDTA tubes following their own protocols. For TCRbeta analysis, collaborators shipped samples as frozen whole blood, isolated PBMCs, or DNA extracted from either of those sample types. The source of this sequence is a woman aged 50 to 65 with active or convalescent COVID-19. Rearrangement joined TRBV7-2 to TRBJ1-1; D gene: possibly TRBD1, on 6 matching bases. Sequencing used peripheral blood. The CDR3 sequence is CASSLTGMNTEAFF. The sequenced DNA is TGTGCCAGCAGCTTAACAGGGATGAACACTGAAGCTTTCTTT.